The T cell receptor beta chain under discussion was sequenced for a study of T cells expressing NK-cell markers. Study-level results: In about six donors, dominant CD3+CD56+NKG2C+ clones formed about 1.0-7.0% of CD8+ cells.

A 5'RACE template switching approach incorporating UMIs was used to make TCR beta cDNA. One entry per CDR3 protein, without DNA, is what TCRdb gives after re-calling the 5' RACE reads. The sample spans a few hundred thousand distinct CDR3 sequences; the ten largest clones claim around 4.9%. The CDR3 is 13 amino acids. Germline V gene sequence: CDR1 DFQATT, CDR2 SNEGSKA (reference sequence). With respect to this clonotype: Its cognate antigen is unknown.

The source material was blood T cells: a sorted CD56 or NKG2C T cell subset, CD4+ or CD8+ T cells, or bulk PBMC T cells (not recorded which). The source of this sequence is a man aged 18 to 69 in good health. The V call is TRBV20-1, the J call TRBJ2-7; TCRdb designates TRBD1, a call that cannot be tested without DNA. CDR3 sequence reads: CSAPRQGSYEQYF.